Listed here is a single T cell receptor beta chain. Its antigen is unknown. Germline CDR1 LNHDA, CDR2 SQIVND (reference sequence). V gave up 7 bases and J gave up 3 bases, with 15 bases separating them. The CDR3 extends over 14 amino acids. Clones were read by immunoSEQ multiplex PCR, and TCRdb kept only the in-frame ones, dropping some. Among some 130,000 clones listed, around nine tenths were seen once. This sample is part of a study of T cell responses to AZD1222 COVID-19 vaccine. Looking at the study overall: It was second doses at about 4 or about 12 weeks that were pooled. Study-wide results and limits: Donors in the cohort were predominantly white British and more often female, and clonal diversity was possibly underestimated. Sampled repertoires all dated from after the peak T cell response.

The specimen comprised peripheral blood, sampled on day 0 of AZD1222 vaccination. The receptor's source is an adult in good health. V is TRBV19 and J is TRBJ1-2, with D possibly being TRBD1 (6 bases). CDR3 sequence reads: CASKISAGDYGYTF. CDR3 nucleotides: TGTGCCAGTAAGATTTCGGCAGGGGACTATGGCTACACCTTC.